These 5 T cell receptor beta chains share one sample of origin, sequenced in a study of cytomegalovirus exposure and HLA in healthy donors. Amplification used 60 Vbeta primers and 13 Jbeta primers. Repertoires were generated with immunoSEQ multiplex PCR, while TCRdb's copy carries only in-frame clones and drops some. In the table there are 200,000 to 250,000 clones, more than 85% of which are singletons. The sequencing input was PBMCs. All receptors derive from a woman aged 18 to 35 in good health and CMV-seronegative.

The count of this clone is one. V usage is TRBV4-3 and J usage is TRBJ2-2; 13 bases map to TRBD2. J was trimmed by 5 bases and V by 0 bases; bases with no gene match: 12. The CDR3 has 20 amino acids. The V gene's germline CDR1 is LGHNA and CDR2 YSLEER. Here the CDR3 DNA reads TGCGCCAGCAGCCAAGAAGATTGGACTAGCGGGAGTTTGTCGACCGGGGAGCTGTTTTTT. The encoded protein is CASSQEDWTSGSLSTGELFF.

The chain employs TRBV9 and TRBJ2-1, with D maybe TRBD1 (5 bases). V was cut by 4 bases and J by 3 bases, with 11 bases left in between. From germline, CDR1 is SGDLS and CDR2 YYNGEE. This CDR3 comprises 14 residues. The CDR3 loop reads CASSPQGVYNEQFF. The CDR3 nucleotides read TGTGCCAGCAGCCCCCAAGGGGTCTACAATGAGCAGTTCTTC.

This rearrangement joins TRBV6-6 to TRBJ2-1, with 10 bases lining up with TRBD2. V lost 6 bases, J lost 7 bases, and 12 bases stayed unmatched. The CDR3 is 16 residues long. Germline loops: CDR1 MNHNY, CDR2 SVGAGI (reference sequence). The CDR3 sequence: CASRPGGAGGQNEQFF. CDR3 nucleotide sequence: TGTGCCAGCAGACCCGGAGGAGCGGGAGGGCAAAATGAGCAGTTCTTC.

CDR3 DNA: TGCGCCAGCAGCTTGGAGACAGCGACCTACGAGCAGTACTTC. Residues: CASSLETATYEQYF. The chain combines TRBV5-1 with TRBJ2-7; the D gene is possibly TRBD1 (5 bases). Per germline, CDR1 SGHRS and CDR2 YFSETQ. Trimming cost V 0 bases and J 2 bases, with 9 bases left between them. The CDR3 has 14 residues.

V gene TRBV5-6 combines with J gene TRBJ1-6; TRBD1 aligns across 7 bases. V gave up 4 bases and J gave up 9 bases; unmatched junction bases: 10. The CDR3 consists of 15 residues. Germline V lookup: CDR1 SGHDT, CDR2 YYEEEE. The CDR3 is CASSGIATGLSPLHF. The CDR3 region has the DNA TGTGCCAGCAGCGGAATTGCGACAGGGCTTTCACCCCTCCACTTT.